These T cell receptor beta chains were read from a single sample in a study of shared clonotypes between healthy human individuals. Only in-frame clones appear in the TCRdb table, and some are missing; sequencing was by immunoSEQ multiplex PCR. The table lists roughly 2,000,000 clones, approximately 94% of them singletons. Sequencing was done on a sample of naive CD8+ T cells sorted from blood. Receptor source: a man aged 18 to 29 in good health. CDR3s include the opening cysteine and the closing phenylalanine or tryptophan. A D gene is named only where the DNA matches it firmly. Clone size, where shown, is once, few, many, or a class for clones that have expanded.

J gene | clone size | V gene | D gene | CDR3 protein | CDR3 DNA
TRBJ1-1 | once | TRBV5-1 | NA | CASREYTEAFF | TGCGCCAGCCGGGAATACACTGAAGCTTTCTTT
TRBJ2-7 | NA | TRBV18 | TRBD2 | CASSPLPTSDYEQYF | TGTGCCAGCTCACCCTTGCCGACTAGCGATTACGAGCAGTACTTC
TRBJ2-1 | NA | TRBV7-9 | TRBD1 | CASSAPRGIYNEQFF | TGTGCCAGCAGCGCTCCCAGGGGGATCTACAATGAGCAGTTCTTC
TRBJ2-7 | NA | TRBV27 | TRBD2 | CASSLSSGGWYEQYF | TGTGCCAGCAGTTTATCCAGCGGGGGTTGGTACGAGCAGTACTTC
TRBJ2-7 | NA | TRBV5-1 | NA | CASSPGGESYEQYF | TGCGCCAGCAGCCCAGGGGGGGAATCCTACGAGCAGTACTTC
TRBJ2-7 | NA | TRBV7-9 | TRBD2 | CASSAQTSGDYEQYF | TGTGCCAGCAGCGCTCAGACTAGCGGGGACTACGAGCAGTACTTC
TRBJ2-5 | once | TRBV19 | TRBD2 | CASPASSGSQETQYF | TGTGCCAGTCCCGCGAGTAGCGGGAGCCAAGAGACCCAGTACTTC
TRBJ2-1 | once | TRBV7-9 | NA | CASSLPLAGAYNEQFF | TGTGCCAGCAGCCTCCCCTTGGCCGGGGCCTACAATGAGCAGTTCTTC
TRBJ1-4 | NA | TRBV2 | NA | CASSEIGIATNEKLFF | TGTGCCAGCAGTGAAATAGGAATTGCAACTAATGAAAAACTGTTTTTT
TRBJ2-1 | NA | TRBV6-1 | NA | CASASDKLFYNEQFF | TGTGCCAGCGCTTCGGACAAATTATTTTACAATGAGCAGTTCTTC
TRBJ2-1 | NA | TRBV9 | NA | CASSEGGEYNEQFF | TGTGCCAGCAGCGAAGGGGGGGAGTACAATGAGCAGTTCTTC
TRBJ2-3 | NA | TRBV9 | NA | CASSGGSVDTQYF | TGTGCCAGCAGCGGGGGTTCCGTAGATACGCAGTATTTT
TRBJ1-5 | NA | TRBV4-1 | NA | CASSPREGARNQPQHF | TGCGCCAGCAGCCCGAGGGAAGGGGCCCGTAATCAGCCCCAGCATTTT
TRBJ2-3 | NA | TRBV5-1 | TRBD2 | CASSTLAGGPPDTQYF | TGCGCCAGCAGCACCCTGGCGGGAGGGCCACCAGATACGCAGTATTTT
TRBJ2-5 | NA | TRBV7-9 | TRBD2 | CASSPRGIAGQETQYF | TGTGCCAGCAGCCCTCGTGGCATAGCGGGGCAAGAGACCCAGTACTTC
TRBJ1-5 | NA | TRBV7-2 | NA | CASSLDLGNQPQHF | TGTGCCAGCAGCTTGGACCTTGGCAATCAGCCCCAGCATTTT
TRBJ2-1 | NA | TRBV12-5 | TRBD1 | CASGQGQGAIDEQFF | TGTGCTAGTGGTCAAGGACAGGGGGCTATCGATGAGCAGTTCTTC
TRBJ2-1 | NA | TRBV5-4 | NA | CASSLGIDEQFF | TGTGCCAGCAGCTTGGGGATCGATGAGCAGTTCTTC
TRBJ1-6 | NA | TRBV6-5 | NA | CASSYDSGNSPLHF | TGTGCCAGCAGTTACGACAGCGGAAATTCACCCCTCCACTTT
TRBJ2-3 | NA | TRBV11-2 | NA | CASSFPTASTDTQYF | TGTGCCAGCAGCTTCCCTACCGCTAGCACAGATACGCAGTATTTT
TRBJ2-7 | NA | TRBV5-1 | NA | CASSLGVGGMVSYEQYF | TGCGCCAGCAGCCTGGGAGTCGGCGGGATGGTATCCTACGAGCAGTACTTC
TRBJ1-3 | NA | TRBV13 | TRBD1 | CASSSTGTGISGNTIYF | TGTGCCAGCAGCTCCACCGGGACAGGAATCTCTGGAAACACCATATATTTT
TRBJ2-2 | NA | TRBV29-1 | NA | CSVTLGAVGELFF | TGCAGCGTCACTTTGGGGGCAGTCGGGGAGCTGTTTTTT
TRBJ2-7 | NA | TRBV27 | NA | CASSLTGTDVYEQYF | TGTGCCAGCTCTTTGACCGGGACGGATGTTTACGAGCAGTACTTC
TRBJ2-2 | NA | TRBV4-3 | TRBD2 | CASSQDASGRANTGELFF | TGCGCCAGCAGCCAAGATGCTAGCGGGAGGGCGAACACCGGGGAGCTGTTTTTT
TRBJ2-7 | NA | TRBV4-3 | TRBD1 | CASSQAGTEAYEQYF | TGCGCCAGCAGCCAAGCCGGGACAGAAGCCTACGAGCAGTACTTC
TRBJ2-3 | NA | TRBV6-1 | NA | CASSEATVTDTQYF | TGTGCCAGCAGTGAAGCTACAGTCACAGATACGCAGTATTTT
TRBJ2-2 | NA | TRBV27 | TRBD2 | CASSLTGTSFPGELFF | TGTGCCAGCAGTTTGACTGGGACTAGCTTTCCCGGGGAGCTGTTTTTT
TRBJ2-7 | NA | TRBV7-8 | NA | CASSLDFASYEQYF | TGTGCCAGCAGCTTAGATTTCGCGTCCTACGAGCAGTACTTC
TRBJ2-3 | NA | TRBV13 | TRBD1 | CASSRRDRAATSDTQYF | TGTGCCAGCAGCCGGAGGGACAGGGCGGCCACCTCAGATACGCAGTATTTT
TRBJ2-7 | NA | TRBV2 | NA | CASSDGLSESYEQYF | TGTGCCAGCAGTGATGGACTTAGCGAATCCTACGAGCAGTACTTC
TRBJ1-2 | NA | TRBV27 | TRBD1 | CASSPGTGGNYGYTF | TGTGCCAGCAGTCCGGGGACAGGGGGGAACTATGGCTACACCTTC
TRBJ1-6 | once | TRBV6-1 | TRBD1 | CASSKGDRGLSPLHF | TGTGCCAGCAGTAAAGGCGACAGGGGGCTTTCACCCCTCCACTTT
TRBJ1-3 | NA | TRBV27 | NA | CASSLEAGTGNTIYF | TGTGCCAGCAGCTTGGAGGCAGGGACTGGAAACACCATATATTTT
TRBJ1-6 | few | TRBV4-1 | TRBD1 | CASSPQGGSSPLHF | TGCGCCAGCAGCCCCCAGGGGGGGAGTTCACCCCTCCACTTT
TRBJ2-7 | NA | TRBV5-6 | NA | CASSFWDTSYEQYF | TGTGCCAGCAGCTTCTGGGACACCAGTTACGAGCAGTACTTC
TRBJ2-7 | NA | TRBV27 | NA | CASSLGGSPLYF | TGTGCCAGCAGTTTAGGCGGGTCGCCCCTATACTTC
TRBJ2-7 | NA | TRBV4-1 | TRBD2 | CASSQDSPRLAAAYEQYF | TGCGCCAGCAGCCAAGATTCCCCCAGACTAGCGGCGGCCTACGAGCAGTACTTC
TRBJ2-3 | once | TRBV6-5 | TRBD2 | CASSYGLAGTDTQYF | TGTGCCAGCAGTTACGGACTAGCGGGCACAGATACGCAGTATTTT
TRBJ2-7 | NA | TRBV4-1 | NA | CASSQATSYEQYF | TGCGCCAGCAGCCAAGCCACCTCCTACGAGCAGTACTTC
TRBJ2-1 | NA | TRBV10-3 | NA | CAISAGHPSTEQFF | TGTGCCATCAGTGCTGGACACCCCTCTACTGAGCAGTTCTTC
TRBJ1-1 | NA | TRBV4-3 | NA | CASRYHENTEAFF | TGCGCCAGCAGATACCACGAGAACACTGAAGCTTTCTTT
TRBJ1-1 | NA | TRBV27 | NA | CASSLFGSNTEAFF | TGTGCCAGCAGTTTATTCGGTTCGAACACTGAAGCTTTCTTT
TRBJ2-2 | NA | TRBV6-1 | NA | CASSALRGEPGELFF | TGTGCCAGCAGCGCATTAAGGGGGGAGCCCGGGGAGCTGTTTTTT
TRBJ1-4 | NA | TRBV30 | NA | CAWSSVGEKLFF | TGTGCCTGGTCGTCGGTGGGTGAAAAACTGTTTTTT